This T cell receptor (beta chain) was captured by sequencing in a study of T cell repertoires in aging, cancer and after chemotherapy. The overall study: Donor ages fell into six groups from 30 or younger up to 70 or older.

Peripheral blood genomic DNA, not sorted cells or RNA, was the template. Study-wide findings and caveats: The repertoire data cannot show anything about immunological memory following chemotherapy.

Worth noting for this clonotype: Antigen: not known. Being one base from a much bigger clone, this may be a read error.

TRB rearrangements spanning V, D and J were amplified using mixed TRB-A/B primers. TCRdb itself ran the multiplex PCR reads through MiXCR, one entry per CDR3 protein. The data contain around 10,000 distinct CDR3 sequences, under 40% of them singletons. The germline CDR1 and CDR2 sequences are MNHEY and SVGAGI. This CDR3 contains 15 residues. The chain employs TRBV6-5 and TRBJ2-1; D is possibly TRBD1 (5 bases). The sequence derives from a human donor in good health. Sequencing was performed on blood. Here the CDR3 reads CASRYLQGCDNEQFF. CDR3 nucleotide sequence: TGTGCCAGCAGGTACTTGCAGGGTTGCGACAATGAGCAGTTCTTC.